The 13 T cell receptor beta chains below were found in one sample sequenced in a study of shared clonotypes between healthy human individuals. TCRdb's table, derived via immunoSEQ multiplex PCR, lists solely in-frame clones and lacks some. The sample contains a few million clones, 80% to 95% of which appear only once. The sample comprised naive CD4+ T cells from PBMCs. Subset in this sample: CD45RA+ positively selected. These receptor sequences come from a man aged 18-30 years in good health. Some clones in this sample may be carry-over from other donors' samples.

CDR3 loop: CASSRLARAANTGELFF. For the CDR3, the DNA is TGTGCCAGTAGCCGACTAGCTAGGGCCGCGAACACCGGGGAGCTGTTTTTT. The chain is built from TRBV19 and TRBJ2-2, with 7 bases lining up with TRBD2. This CDR3 has 17 amino acids. Germline values: CDR1 LNHDA, CDR2 SQIVND (reference sequence). The V and J ends lost 6 bases and 0 bases, in that order; junction bases with no gene match: 10.

The chain uses TRBV7-8 and TRBJ2-3; D remains unclear. The germline V and J ends were trimmed by 1 base and 2 bases, with 22 bases remaining between them. The length of the CDR3 is 19 residues. Germline V gene lookup returns CDR1 SGHVS and CDR2 FQNEAQ. The CDR3 sequence is CASSLGLLPNQQATDTQYF. The DNA of the CDR3 is TGTGCCAGCAGCTTAGGACTTTTACCCAATCAGCAAGCCACAGATACGCAGTATTTT.

About this clone: A read error may produce the germline difference seen at one junction end. The V and J genes are TRBV5-1 and TRBJ2-7; TRBD2 matches at 8 bases. The CDR3 is 15 residues long. The germline V gene has CDR1 SGHRS and CDR2 YFSETQ. The CDR3 region is CASSLESGSSHEQYF. CDR3 coding DNA: TGCGCCAGCAGCTTGGAGAGCGGGAGCTCCCACGAGCAGTACTTC.

V gene TRBV6-5 combines with J gene TRBJ2-7, with 8 bases fitting TRBD2. The CDR3 runs 15 residues. The germline CDR1 and CDR2 sequences are MNHEY and SVGAGI. V lost 4 bases, J lost 3 bases, and 8 bases stayed unmatched. CDR3 coding DNA: TGTGCCAGCAGTTCCTCCTTAGCGGGAAGCTACGAGCAGTACTTC. Its translation is CASSSSLAGSYEQYF.

V and J are TRBV4-1 and TRBJ2-1; D tentatively reads TRBD1 or TRBD2 (7 bases each). Germline CDR1 is MGHRA and CDR2 is YSYEKL. V was shortened by 1 base and J by 3 bases, with 19 bases between the two germline ends. CDR3 length: 18 residues. CDR3 DNA sequence: TGCGCCAGCAGCCAAGGGGGGGGAATGGGACAGAACTACAATGAGCAGTTCTTC. Translating gives CASSQGGGMGQNYNEQFF.

The J gene is TRBJ1-1, the V gene TRBV7-3, with D possibly matching TRBD1 (5 bases). CDR1 and CDR2 (germline): SGHTA, FQGTGA. The V end lost 6 bases, the J end lost 0 bases, and 8 bases lay between the germline ends. CDR3 size: 13 residues. The CDR3 region has the DNA TGTGCCAGCAGGAGGGGCATGAACACTGAAGCTTTCTTT. It codes for CASRRGMNTEAFF.

The chain uses TRBV18 and TRBJ1-5; weak D call: TRBD1 (5 bases). The CDR3 spans 14 residues. Germline V gene data show CDR1 as KGHSH and CDR2 as LQKENI. V shed 2 bases and J shed 5 bases, with 10 bases lying between them. CDR3 bases: TGTGCCAGCTCACCAGTCAGGGAAGATCAGCCCCAGCATTTT. It codes for CASSPVREDQPQHF.

This clone was detected once. The gene calls are TRBV4-3 and TRBJ2-1, with TRBD1 as a possible D gene (5 bases). The CDR3 spans 12 residues. From germline, CDR1 is LGHNA and CDR2 YSLEER. Between the trimmed V and J ends, which lost 4 bases and 9 bases, there was a span of 10 bases. In DNA, the CDR3 is TGCGCCAGCAGCCCTCAGGGTACTGAGCAGTTCTTC. Translation gives CASSPQGTEQFF.

Worth noting for this clone: The same CDR3 can be traced to other DNA sequences in this sample. The CDR3 here is CASSSRPSDTQYF. For the CDR3, the DNA is TGTGCCAGCAGCTCCCGGCCGAGTGATACGCAGTATTTT. This sequence joins TRBV9 and TRBJ2-3; D ambiguous. Germline values: CDR1 SGDLS, CDR2 YYNGEE. The CDR3 length is 13 residues. Trimming took 4 bases from V and 6 from J, leaving 12 bases between them.

The chain links TRBV19 to TRBJ1-2; no clear D. The CDR3 has 14 residues. Per the germline V gene, CDR1 is LNHDA and CDR2 is SQIVND (reference sequence). V lost 1 base and J lost 4, with 10 bases in between. The CDR3 DNA is TGTGCCAGTAGTATAGGAGGGAATCTCTATGGCTACACCTTC. Protein: CASSIGGNLYGYTF.

The V call is TRBV28, the J call TRBJ2-5; D may correspond to TRBD1 or TRBD2 (6 bases each). The ends were cut back, 8 bases at V and 5 bases at J, with 21 bases in the middle. CDR1 MDHEN and CDR2 SYDVKM come from the germline V gene. The CDR3 totals 15 residues. The CDR3 reads CASQSSKGGEETQYF. The CDR3 DNA reads as TGTGCCAGCCAATCATCCAAGGGGGGAGAGGAGACCCAGTACTTC.

On this clone: Additional DNA sequences in this sample encode the identical CDR3. The chain is built from TRBV14 and TRBJ2-1; D gene unclear. V was shortened by 4 bases and J by 2 bases, with 3 bases between the two germline ends. CDR3 size: 12 residues. The germline V gene encodes CDR1 SGHDN and CDR2 FVKESK. The CDR3 protein is CASSLPYNEQFF. CDR3 coding DNA: TGTGCCAGCAGCCTCCCCTACAATGAGCAGTTCTTC.

The chain has TRBV7-9 and TRBJ2-5; 10 bases are a match to TRBD1. The germline V gene encodes CDR1 SEHNR and CDR2 FQNEAQ (reference sequence). The V gene end was trimmed by 4 bases and the J gene end by 4 bases; junction bases not matched to a gene: 9. CDR3 size: 16 residues. CDR3 DNA sequence: TGTGCCAGCAGCTACCCCGGGACAGGGGTGCGAGAGACCCAGTACTTC. Amino acids: CASSYPGTGVRETQYF.